This T cell receptor (beta chain) derives from a study of beta chain features in type 1 diabetes. The CDR3 totals 15 residues. The V gene end was trimmed by 1 base and the J gene end by 3 bases; junction bases not matched to a gene: 2. CDR1 is MDHEN and CDR2 is SYDVKM in the germline V gene. Expressed TCRB transcripts were sequenced, since all the RNA that had been isolated was reverse transcribed. Method: immunoSEQ multiplex PCR; TCRdb's copy keeps in-frame clones and lacks some. The sample includes around 160,000 clones, approximately 9.1% of them seen just once. Whole-study findings and limits: It was possible that PCR favored shorter templates, equally so in patients and controls. No resolution was reached here on whether HLA type influences TCRB rearrangement. All four CD4+ subsets from Type 1 diabetes patients carried moderately but significantly shorter TCRB CDR3s.

Points on this clone: The antigen is not known.

Sequenced input: central memory CD4+ T cells from blood. The sequence was obtained from a young woman with type 1 diabetes. The V and J genes are TRBV28 and TRBJ1-5; 8 bases are a match to TRBD1. DNA of the CDR3: TGTGCCAGCAGTTTATCAGGGGGCCTCAATCAGCCCCAGCATTTT. Translating gives CASSLSGGLNQPQHF.